The 24 T cell receptor beta chains in this list originate from one sample, sequenced in a study of PD-1 blockade in classical Hodgkin lymphoma. Every patient experienced relapse after autologous stem cell transplantation, and brentuximab vedotin exposure varied. Sequenced by immunoSEQ multiplex PCR; TCRdb stores in-frame clones only, minus some. The sample records approximately 50,000 clones, 73% being singletons. Sequenced material: peripheral blood mononuclear cells (PBMCs), taken before the second cycle of nivolumab. The origin of the receptors is a human donor with classical Hodgkin lymphoma.

The chain uses TRBV7-6 and TRBJ1-5; D unresolved. V shed 1 base and J shed 6 bases, with 7 bases lying between them. The CDR3 contains 13 residues. The V gene's germline CDR1 is SGHVS and CDR2 FNYEAQ. The CDR3 reads CASSLGDGQPQHF. CDR3 sequence (DNA): TGTGCCAGCAGCTTAGGGGATGGTCAGCCCCAGCATTTT.

The chain combines TRBV29-1 with TRBJ1-4, with D tentatively TRBD1 (5 bases). The CDR3 sequence is 13 residues long. Germline V CDR1 and CDR2: SQVTM, ANQGSEA. Trimming shortened V by 3 bases and J by 8 bases, and 13 bases separated the two germline ends. This CDR3 is CSVDKLGTEKLFF. CDR3 DNA: TGCAGCGTTGACAAGTTAGGGACCGAAAAACTGTTTTTT.

The rearrangement links TRBV19 to TRBJ1-5; TRBD1 aligns across 9 bases. CDR1 and CDR2 (germline): LNHDA, SQIVND (reference sequence). This CDR3 is built from 15 residues. V shed 3 bases, J shed 7 bases, and the junction held 7 bases outside the gene matches. This CDR3 reads CASSMGTGMGQPQHF. In nucleotides, the CDR3 is TGTGCCAGTAGTATGGGGACAGGGATGGGGCAGCCCCAGCATTTT. The variable domain in full, with the rest retrieved from reference TRBV19 and TRBJ1-5, is DGGITQSPKYLFRKEGQNVTLSCEQNLNHDAMYWYRQDPGQGLRLIYYSQIVNDFQKGDIAEGYSVSREKKESFPLTVTSAQKNPTAFYLCASSMGTGMGQPQHFGDGTRLSIL.

V gene TRBV28 combines with J gene TRBJ2-2, with 9 bases that match TRBD1. CDR1 and CDR2 from the germline V gene are MDHEN and SYDVKM. CDR3 size: 16 residues. The junction had 8 bases not matched to a gene; V was cut back by 3 bases and J by 6 bases. DNA of the CDR3: TGTGCCAGCAGTTTCCCCGGGACAGGGAGCTCCGGGGAGCTGTTTTTT. This sequence encodes CASSFPGTGSSGELFF.

In DNA form, the CDR3 reads TGTGCCAGCAGCGTAGCCCCGAACACTGAAGCTTTCTTT. Its protein product is CASSVAPNTEAFF. The chain joins TRBV9 to TRBJ1-1; D not certain. The germline V gene encodes CDR1 SGDLS and CDR2 YYNGEE. V was clipped by 0 bases and J by 1 base, with 4 bases between them. This CDR3 is 13 amino acids long.

This clone was found a few times. V gene TRBV7-2 combines with J gene TRBJ2-3, with 7 bases that match TRBD1. This CDR3 region has 15 residues. Germline lookup yields CDR1 SGHTA and CDR2 FQGNSA. V gave up 2 bases and J gave up 1 base; unmatched junction bases: 3. The CDR3 loop is CASSLRQGGTDTQYF. CDR3 DNA: TGTGCCAGCAGCTTAAGACAGGGTGGCACAGATACGCAGTATTTT. Full variable domain (missing parts from reference TRBV7-2 and TRBJ2-3): GAGVSQSPSNKVTEKGKDVELRCDPISGHTALYWYRQSLGQGLEFLIYFQGNSAPDKSGLPSDRFSAERTGGSVSTLTIQRTQQEDSAVYLCASSLRQGGTDTQYFGPGTRLTVL.

This clone was seen once. This chain links TRBV29-1 with TRBJ1-5; the D is unclear. Germline CDR1 SQVTM, CDR2 ANQGSEA. The length of the CDR3 is 12 residues. V dropped 4 bases and J dropped 2 bases, with 6 bases sitting between them. The CDR3 loop is CSVGGGNQPQHF. The CDR3 DNA reads as TGCAGCGTTGGGGGTGGCAATCAGCCCCAGCATTTT.

This chain connects TRBV19 to TRBJ2-2, with 10 nucleotides matching TRBD2. The V gene end was trimmed by 5 bases and the J gene end by 2 bases; junction bases not matched to a gene: 2. Germline values: CDR1 LNHDA, CDR2 SQIVND (reference sequence). The CDR3 loop spans 15 amino acids. CDR3 in DNA: TGTGCCAGTAGTCGACTAGCGGGTAACACCGGGGAGCTGTTTTTT. Residues: CASSRLAGNTGELFF.

The sample holds a few counts of this clone. CDR3 DNA: TGCGCCAGCAGTCTACAGGGAGGTACGCAGTATTTT. Its protein is CASSLQGGTQYF. The V and J genes are TRBV10-1 and TRBJ2-3; D might be TRBD1 or TRBD2, each matching 6 bases. Trimming took off 5 bases at V and 8 bases at J, with 11 bases between the two ends. CDR1 is WNHNN and CDR2 is SYGVQD in the germline V gene (reference sequence). There are 12 residues in the CDR3.

This chain links TRBV5-4 with TRBJ1-3, with D possibly matching TRBD1 (6 bases). This CDR3 region has 13 residues. Germline CDR1 and CDR2: SGHNT and YYREEE (reference sequence). V was pared by 4 bases and J by 3 bases, with 8 bases between. CDR3 region: CASSNRVGNTIYF. As DNA, the CDR3 is TGTGCCAGCAGCAACAGGGTTGGAAACACCATATATTTT.

The chain carries TRBV11-2 and TRBJ2-7; D is possibly TRBD1 (6 bases). The CDR3 is made up of 16 amino acids. CDR1 is SGHAT, CDR2 FQNNGV, per germline. V shed 2 bases and J shed 4 bases, with 18 bases lying between them. CDR3 coding DNA: TGTGCCAGCAGCTTAAGGCCCCGCCAGGGGTCGTACGAGCAGTACTTC. Amino acid sequence: CASSLRPRQGSYEQYF.

The chain combines TRBV30 with TRBJ2-3; the match to TRBD1 covers 8 bases. Germline loops: CDR1 GTSNPN, CDR2 SVGIG (reference sequence). J lost 3 bases, V lost 5 bases, and 10 bases had no gene match. The CDR3 length is 15 residues. CDR3 protein: CAWRQGLGYTDTQYF. The CDR3 bases are TGTGCCTGGCGACAGGGGCTGGGTTATACAGATACGCAGTATTTT.

The rearrangement links TRBV19 to TRBJ2-2; D is ambiguous. The germline gives CDR1 LNHDA, CDR2 SQIVND (reference sequence). V dropped 6 bases and J dropped 0 bases, with 8 bases sitting between them. There are 14 residues in the CDR3. The CDR3 DNA reads TGTGCCAGTAGAAGTCAGGCGAACACCGGGGAGCTGTTTTTT. It translates to CASRSQANTGELFF.

The genes are TRBV10-2 and TRBJ2-5, with a possible D match to TRBD1 (6 bases). This CDR3 contains 13 residues. V was shortened by 5 bases and J by 3 bases, with 10 bases between the two germline ends. CDR1 and CDR2 (germline): WSHSY, SAAADI. CDR3 nucleotide sequence: TGCGCCAGCAGTTTCCAGGGGAAAGAGACCCAGTACTTC. This translates into CASSFQGKETQYF.

This rearrangement joins TRBV7-9 to TRBJ2-6, with D hard to call. In germline, CDR1 is SEHNR, CDR2 FQNEAQ (reference sequence). There are 15 residues in the CDR3. The ends were cut back, 7 bases at V and 2 bases at J, with 12 bases in the middle. CDR3 nucleotide sequence: TGTGCCAGCACCGAAATGGGAACTGGGGCCAACGTCCTGACTTTC. Translating gives CASTEMGTGANVLTF.

On this clone: A junction end diverges from the germline sequence, so it may reflect a read error. The chain carries TRBV7-2 and TRBJ2-7; 10 bases map to TRBD2. This CDR3 region has 13 residues. Per the germline V gene, CDR1 is SGHTA and CDR2 is FQGNSA. The chain's CDR3 is CASRLAGGPEQYF. CDR3 DNA sequence: TGTGCCAGCAGATTAGCGGGAGGACCCGAGCAGTACTTC.

The genes are TRBV30 and TRBJ1-4; D possibly corresponds to TRBD1 (5 bases). The CDR3 contains 15 residues. Trimming took off 2 bases at V and 5 bases at J, with 15 bases between the two ends. CDR1 and CDR2 (germline): GTSNPN, SVGIG (reference sequence). In nucleotides, the CDR3 is TGTGCCTGGAGTAGACTAGGGGCGTCGAATGAAAAACTGTTTTTT. It encodes CAWSRLGASNEKLFF. The whole variable domain, filled in from reference TRBV30 and TRBJ1-4, reads SQTIHQWPATLVQPVGSPLSLECTVEGTSNPNLYWYRQAAGRGLQLLFYSVGIGQISSEVPQNLSASRPQDRQFILSSKKLLLSDSGFYLCAWSRLGASNEKLFFGSGTQLSVL.

The chain combines TRBV7-2 with TRBJ2-5; either TRBD1 or TRBD2 may supply D (5 bases each). The J call may be incorrect, as the DNA end agrees better with TRBJ2-7. This CDR3 contains 16 residues. Germline V gene data show CDR1 as SGHTA and CDR2 as FQGNSA. In DNA, the CDR3 is TGTGCCAGCAGCTTACGTCAAGGGGACCGCTCCTACGAGCAGTACTTC. Residues: CASSLRQGDRSYEQYF.

The chain uses TRBV19 and TRBJ1-3; TRBD1 matches at 8 bases. After removal of 9 bases from V and 2 bases from J, the junction contained 9 bases not matched to a gene. CDR3 size: 15 residues. Looked up from germline, CDR1 is LNHDA and CDR2 is SQIVND (reference sequence). The CDR3 DNA sequence: TGTGCCAGCTCAGGGGGCGGTTTCCCTGGAAACACCATATATTTT. Residues: CASSGGGFPGNTIYF. The whole variable domain, remainder taken from reference TRBV19 and TRBJ1-3, is DGGITQSPKYLFRKEGQNVTLSCEQNLNHDAMYWYRQDPGQGLRLIYYSQIVNDFQKGDIAEGYSVSREKKESFPLTVTSAQKNPTAFYLCASSGGGFPGNTIYFGEGSWLTVV.

This clone has only a few counts. Other DNA sequences in the sample encode the same CDR3. V usage is TRBV6-1 and J usage is TRBJ1-1; a possible D gene is TRBD1 (5 bases). Trimming removed 6 bases at V and 0 bases at J, with 8 bases between. Per the germline V gene, CDR1 is MNHNS and CDR2 is SASEGT. The CDR3 runs 13 residues. The CDR3 loop is CASRVGVNTEAFF. The CDR3 DNA is TGTGCCAGCAGGGTAGGGGTGAACACTGAAGCTTTCTTT.

The chain recombines TRBV28 with TRBJ1-1; D ambiguous. The CDR3 has 14 amino acids. Germline assignment: CDR1 MDHEN and CDR2 SYDVKM. V lost 5 bases, J lost 4 bases, and 14 bases lay in between. This chain's CDR3 is CASSLARGGTEAFF. The CDR3 coding sequence is TGTGCCAGCAGTCTAGCCCGTGGTGGCACTGAAGCTTTCTTT.

V is TRBV27 and J is TRBJ2-2; no clear D. Germline-derived CDR1 and CDR2 are MNHEY and SMNVEV (reference sequence). This CDR3 has 14 residues. V lost 2 bases, J lost 1 base, and 5 bases lay in between. CDR3 loop: CASSLSQNTGELFF. As DNA, the CDR3 is TGTGCCAGCAGTTTAAGTCAGAACACCGGGGAGCTGTTTTTT.

This chain links TRBV28 with TRBJ1-1; a weak D match, TRBD1 (6 bases). Germline CDR1 MDHEN, CDR2 SYDVKM. Trimming pared 10 bases from V and 6 bases from J, leaving 21 bases between. The CDR3 length is 14 residues. For the CDR3, the DNA is TGTGCCACCACCCTGACAAGGGGGTCCCCTGAAGCTTTCTTT. It is translated as CATTLTRGSPEAFF.

The chain links TRBV30 to TRBJ2-7, with TRBD2 identical over 14 bases. The V gene end was trimmed by 1 base and the J gene end by 7 bases; junction bases not matched to a gene: 3. This CDR3 has 14 amino acids. The germline gives CDR1 GTSNPN, CDR2 SVGIG (reference sequence). The CDR3 sequence is CAWSGLAGGLEQYF. The CDR3 DNA sequence: TGTGCCTGGAGTGGACTAGCGGGAGGGCTGGAGCAGTACTTC.